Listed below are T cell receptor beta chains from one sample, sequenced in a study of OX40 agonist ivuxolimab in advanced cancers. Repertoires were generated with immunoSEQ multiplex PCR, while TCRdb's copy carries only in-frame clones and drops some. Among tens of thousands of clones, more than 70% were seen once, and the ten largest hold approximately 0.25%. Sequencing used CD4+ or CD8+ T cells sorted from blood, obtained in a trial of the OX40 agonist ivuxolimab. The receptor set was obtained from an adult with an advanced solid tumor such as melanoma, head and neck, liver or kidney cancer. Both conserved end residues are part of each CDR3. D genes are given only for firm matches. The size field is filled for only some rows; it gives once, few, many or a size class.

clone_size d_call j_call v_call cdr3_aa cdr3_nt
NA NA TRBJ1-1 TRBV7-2 CASSPGQSSTEAFF TGTGCCAGCAGCCCCGGACAGTCTTCCACTGAAGCTTTCTTT
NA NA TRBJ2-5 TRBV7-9 CASSLRLGETQYF TGTGCCAGCAGCCTACGGCTGGGTGAGACCCAGTACTTC
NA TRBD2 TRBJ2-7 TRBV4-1 CASSQDPKATAGGPLVDEQYF TGCGCCAGCAGCCAAGATCCAAAAGCCACAGCGGGAGGGCCGCTCGTCGACGAGCAGTACTTC
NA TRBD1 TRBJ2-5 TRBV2 CASSRDRGRTETQYF TGTGCCAGCAGTCGGGACAGGGGGCGCACAGAGACCCAGTACTTC
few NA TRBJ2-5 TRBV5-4 CASSRTVYQETQYF TGTGCCAGCAGCAGGACAGTTTACCAAGAGACCCAGTACTTC
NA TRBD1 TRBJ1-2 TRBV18 CASSPLEGARKEDYTF TGTGCCAGCTCACCACTGGAGGGGGCCCGAAAAGAGGACTACACCTTC
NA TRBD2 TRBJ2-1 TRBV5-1 CASSSGLAGSGEQFF TGCGCCAGCAGCTCGGGACTAGCGGGAAGTGGTGAGCAGTTCTTC
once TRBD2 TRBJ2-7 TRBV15 CATSGTIQSEQYF TGTGCCACCTCCGGGACTATCCAATCCGAGCAGTACTTC
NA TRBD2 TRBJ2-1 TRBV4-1 CASSQERGSVYNEQFF TGCGCCAGCAGCCAAGAGCGCGGGAGTGTCTACAATGAGCAGTTCTTC
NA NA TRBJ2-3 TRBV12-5 CASGSYRMDTQYF TGTGCTAGTGGTTCCTACAGGATGGATACGCAGTATTTT
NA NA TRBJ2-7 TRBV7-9 CASSLGVASVDYEQYF TGTGCCAGCAGCTTAGGGGTGGCTAGCGTGGACTACGAGCAGTACTTC
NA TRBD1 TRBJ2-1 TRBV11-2 CASSSFQGVGNEQFF TGTGCCAGCAGCTCCTTCCAGGGGGTGGGGAATGAGCAGTTCTTC
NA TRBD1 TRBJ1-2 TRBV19 CASSLEGAIPLGGYTF TGTGCCAGTAGTTTGGAGGGGGCGATCCCCTTGGGTGGCTACACCTTC
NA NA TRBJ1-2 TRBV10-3 CAISESAFTVGYTF TGTGCCATCAGTGAGTCGGCCTTTACCGTAGGCTACACCTTC
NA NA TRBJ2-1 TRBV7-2 CASSPINEQFF TGTGCCAGCAGTCCAATTAATGAGCAGTTCTTC
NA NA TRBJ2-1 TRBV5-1 CASSLEDGNEQFF TGCGCCAGCAGCTTGGAGGATGGTAATGAGCAGTTCTTC
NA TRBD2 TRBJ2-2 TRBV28 CASSFTSGPNTGELFF TGTGCCAGCAGTTTCACTAGCGGGCCGAACACCGGGGAGCTGTTTTTT
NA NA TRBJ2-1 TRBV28 CASSFWGMDGYNEQFF TGTGCCAGCAGTTTTTGGGGGATGGACGGCTACAATGAGCAGTTCTTC
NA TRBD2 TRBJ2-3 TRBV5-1 CASSSGTISGADTQYF TGCGCCAGCAGCTCGGGGACTATAAGTGGCGCAGATACGCAGTATTTT